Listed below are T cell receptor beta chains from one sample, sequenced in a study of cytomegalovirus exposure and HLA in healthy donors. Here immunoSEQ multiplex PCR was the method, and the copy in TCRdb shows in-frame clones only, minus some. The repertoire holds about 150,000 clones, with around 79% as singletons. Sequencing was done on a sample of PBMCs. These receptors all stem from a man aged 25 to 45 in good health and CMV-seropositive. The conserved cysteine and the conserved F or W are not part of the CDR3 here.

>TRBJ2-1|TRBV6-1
ASSEALAGYNEQF
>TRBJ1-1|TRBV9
ASSVTGTANTEAF
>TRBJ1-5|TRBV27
ASSLHGGGNQPQH
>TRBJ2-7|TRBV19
ASSIGAGRRYEQY
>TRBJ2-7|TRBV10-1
ASRANRATAEQY
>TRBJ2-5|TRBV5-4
ASSPGLDAIPQY
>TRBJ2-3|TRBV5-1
ASSSDRGVRGTQY
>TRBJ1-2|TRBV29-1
SVKGQERGYT
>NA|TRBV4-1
ASSQDTTGPNEQY
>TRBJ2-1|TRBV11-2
ASRGGGVNNEQF
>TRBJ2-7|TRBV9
ASSVGPVEGSYEQY
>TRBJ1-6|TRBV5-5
ASSGPGQGGINSPLH
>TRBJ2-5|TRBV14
ASSHKRGQGRGETQY
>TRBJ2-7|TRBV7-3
ASSSSGVDSQY
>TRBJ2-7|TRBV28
AIGVDEQY
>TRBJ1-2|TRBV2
ASFPPRDRGPNYGYT
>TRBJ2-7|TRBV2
ASSLIRQGTSEREQY
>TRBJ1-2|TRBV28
ASDRGNYGYT
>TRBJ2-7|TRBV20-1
SVTSGYEQY
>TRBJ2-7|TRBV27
ASSKSGETYEQY
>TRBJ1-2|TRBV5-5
ASSRQGSYGYT
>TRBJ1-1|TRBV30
AWSVRPRGEAF
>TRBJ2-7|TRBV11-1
ASSFDPRNSYEQY
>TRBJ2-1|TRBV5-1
ASRPGQLYNEQF
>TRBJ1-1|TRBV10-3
AITPDSMNTEAF
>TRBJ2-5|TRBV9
ASSLSGLAGGLYQETQY
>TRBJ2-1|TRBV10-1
ASSDKTSGHNEQF
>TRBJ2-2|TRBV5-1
ASDGSGTNTGELF
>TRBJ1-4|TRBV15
AKDKGQGNEKLF
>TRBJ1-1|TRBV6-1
ASGKGSVTEAF
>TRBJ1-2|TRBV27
ASSLSGAPYYGYT
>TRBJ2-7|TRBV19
ASTSFGGAGEQY
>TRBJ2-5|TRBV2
ASTEAGGPGETQY
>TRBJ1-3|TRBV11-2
ASSLWDRAGNTIY
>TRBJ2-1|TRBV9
ASSEGTVGGNEQF
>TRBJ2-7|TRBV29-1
SVEASDRASEQY
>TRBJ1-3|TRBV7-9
ASSLEAGRVGNTIY
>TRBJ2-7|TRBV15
ATSTRQGGTYEQY
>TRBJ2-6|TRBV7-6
ASGRQSDSGANVLT